The 2 T cell receptor beta chains below come from one sample, sequenced in a study of T cells after yellow fever vaccination. One entry per CDR3 protein, called by TCRdb with MiXCR from the 5' RACE reads. The table records 550,000 or so distinct CDR3 sequences, about 19% of them present only once. Material: PBMCs, obtained 15 days after the yellow fever booster vaccination. The receptors stem from a man aged 30 to 39 who received the YFV17D yellow fever vaccine.

This clonotype was picked up a small number of times. The chain carries TRBV7-6 and TRBJ2-3; TRBD1 is a possible D gene (6 bases). With 6 bases removed from V and 6 bases from J, the gap between germline ends came to 19 bases. Germline-derived CDR1 and CDR2 are SGHVS and FNYEAQ. The CDR3 runs to 15 residues. DNA for the CDR3: TGTGCCAGCAGTGTCGACAGGAGCCTCGGGGATACGCAGTATTTT. The encoded protein is CASSVDRSLGDTQYF.

The chain is built from TRBV2 and TRBJ1-1; the match to TRBD1 covers 7 bases. CDR1 and CDR2 from the germline V gene are SNHLY and FYNNEI. The CDR3 is 13 residues long. The junction had 2 bases not matched to a gene; V was cut back by 3 bases and J by 4 bases. CDR3 protein: CASSEAGGTEAFF. The CDR3 region has the DNA TGTGCCAGCAGTGAGGCAGGGGGCACTGAAGCTTTCTTT.